What follows are 8 T cell receptor beta chains derived from one specimen sequenced in a study of CD8 T cells in ankylosing spondylitis listed by TCRdb under 2017. The library was obtained by 5' RACE. The instrument given in TCRdb is Illumina HiSeq 2500. The public reads were reanalyzed by TCRdb: fastp trimming at Q25, MiXCR alignment, in-frame beta chains only. CDR3 protein sequences are deduplicated, and each keeps its most common genes and DNA. Across this sample there are about 250,000 distinct CDR3 sequences, with 30% to 35% seen only once. The top ten constitute around 4.5% of the sample. Sequenced input: blood, either unsorted or a sorted T cell fraction (not recorded which). All receptors derive from a male donor with ankylosing spondylitis or in good health (not recorded which).

Only a few counts were recorded for this clonotype. The chain carries TRBV6-5 and TRBJ2-7; D remains ambiguous. The CDR3 is made up of 11 amino acids. Germline CDR1 reads MNHEY; CDR2 reads SVGAGI. V shed 8 bases and J shed 3 bases, with 8 bases lying between them. CDR3 amino acids: CASGENYEQYF. The CDR3 bases are TGTGCCAGCGGAGAGAACTACGAGCAGTACTTC.

The chain is built from TRBV29-1 and TRBJ2-7, with TRBD2 identical over 11 bases. Germline assignment: CDR1 SQVTM and CDR2 ANQGSEA. V gave up 4 bases and J gave up 3 bases; unmatched junction bases: 8. The CDR3 covers 15 residues. The CDR3 region is CSVAPRLAGNYEQYF. CDR3 sequence (DNA): TGCAGCGTTGCCCCACGACTAGCGGGGAACTACGAGCAGTACTTC.

This rearrangement joins TRBV29-1 to TRBJ1-2, with D possibly matching TRBD1 (5 bases). CDR1 and CDR2 (germline): SQVTM, ANQGSEA. The germline V and J ends were trimmed by 4 bases and 4 bases, with 13 bases remaining between them. The CDR3 extends over 13 amino acids. The CDR3 DNA is TGCAGCGTTGGGGGCGGGGATGGCTATGGCTACACCTTC. Protein product: CSVGGGDGYGYTF.

The chain carries TRBV20-1 and TRBJ2-1; D remains unclear. Germline V lookup: CDR1 DFQATT, CDR2 SNEGSKA (reference sequence). CDR3 length: 13 amino acids. V dropped 1 base and J dropped 2 bases, with 6 bases sitting between them. CDR3 residues: CSARVITYNEQFF. CDR3 sequence (DNA): TGCAGTGCTAGAGTTATAACCTACAATGAGCAGTTCTTC.

The CDR3 sequence: CSAPTVGDRQKGDTQYF. The CDR3 DNA follows: TGCAGTGCCCCGACCGTGGGGGACAGGCAGAAAGGTGATACGCAGTATTTT. The chain joins TRBV20-1 to TRBJ2-3, with TRBD1 matching 8 bases. The J segment lost 6 bases and the V segment lost 6 bases, leaving 20 bases of the junction unmatched. This CDR3 has 17 amino acids. CDR1 and CDR2 (germline): DFQATT, SNEGSKA (reference sequence).

This clonotype was observed a few times. The chain combines TRBV15 with TRBJ2-2; 9 bases map to TRBD1. Germline CDR1 reads LNHNV; CDR2 reads YYDKDF (reference sequence). CDR3 size: 16 residues. V dropped 1 base and J dropped 4; count of bases not matched to a gene: 4. As DNA, the CDR3 is TGTGCCACCAGCAGAGGGACAGGGGTGGGCACCGGGGAGCTGTTTTTT. Its protein is CATSRGTGVGTGELFF.

This clonotype turned up a few times. This chain links TRBV6-5 with TRBJ2-7; 7 positions agree with TRBD2. The CDR3 contains 13 residues. Germline trimming cut 3 bases from V and 6 bases from J; bases unmatched to any gene: 5. Germline loops: CDR1 MNHEY, CDR2 SVGAGI. Written as DNA, the CDR3 is TGTGCCAGCAGTTATCCGGGGGGAGTCGAGCAGTACTTC. Residues: CASSYPGGVEQYF.

CDR3 loop: CAISEGQRSDQPQHF. CDR3 in DNA: TGTGCCATCAGTGAGGGACAGAGGTCCGATCAGCCCCAGCATTTT. The chain recombines TRBV10-3 with TRBJ1-5; D might be TRBD1 (6 bases). The CDR3 has 15 residues. Trimming left V 2 bases short and J 5 bases short, with 13 bases between. Germline V gene data show CDR1 as ENHRY and CDR2 as SYGVKD.